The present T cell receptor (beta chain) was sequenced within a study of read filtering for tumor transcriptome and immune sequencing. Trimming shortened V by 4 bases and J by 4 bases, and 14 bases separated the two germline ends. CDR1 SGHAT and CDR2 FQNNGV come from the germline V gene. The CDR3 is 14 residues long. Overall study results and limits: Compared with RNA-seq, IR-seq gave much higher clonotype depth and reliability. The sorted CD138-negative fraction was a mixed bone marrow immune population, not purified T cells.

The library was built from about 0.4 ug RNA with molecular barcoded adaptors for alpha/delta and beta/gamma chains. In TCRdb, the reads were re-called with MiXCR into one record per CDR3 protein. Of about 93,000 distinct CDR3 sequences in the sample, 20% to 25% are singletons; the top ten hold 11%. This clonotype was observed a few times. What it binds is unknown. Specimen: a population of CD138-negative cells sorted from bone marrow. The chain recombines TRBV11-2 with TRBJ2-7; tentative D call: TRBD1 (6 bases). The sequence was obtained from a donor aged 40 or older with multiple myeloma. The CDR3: CASSSQGVRYEQYF. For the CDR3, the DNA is TGTGCCAGCAGCTCACAGGGAGTCAGATACGAGCAGTACTTC.